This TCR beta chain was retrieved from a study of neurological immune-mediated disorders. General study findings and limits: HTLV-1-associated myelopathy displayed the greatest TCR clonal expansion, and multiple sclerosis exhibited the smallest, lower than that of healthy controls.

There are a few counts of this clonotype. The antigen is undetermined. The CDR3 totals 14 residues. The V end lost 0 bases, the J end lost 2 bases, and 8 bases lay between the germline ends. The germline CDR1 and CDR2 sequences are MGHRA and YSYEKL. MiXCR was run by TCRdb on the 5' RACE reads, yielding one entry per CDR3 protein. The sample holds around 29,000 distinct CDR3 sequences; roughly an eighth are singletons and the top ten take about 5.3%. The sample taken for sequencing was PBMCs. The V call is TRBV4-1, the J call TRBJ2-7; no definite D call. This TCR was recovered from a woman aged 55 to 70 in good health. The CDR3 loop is CASSQEGPPYEQYF. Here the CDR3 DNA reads TGCGCCAGCAGCCAAGAAGGACCCCCCTACGAGCAGTACTTC.